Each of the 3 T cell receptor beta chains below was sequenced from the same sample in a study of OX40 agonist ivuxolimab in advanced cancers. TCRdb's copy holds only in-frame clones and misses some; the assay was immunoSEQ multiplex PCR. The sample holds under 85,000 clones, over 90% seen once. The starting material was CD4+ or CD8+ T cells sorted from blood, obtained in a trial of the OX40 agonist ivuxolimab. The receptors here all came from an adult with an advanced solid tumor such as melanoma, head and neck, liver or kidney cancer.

The CDR3 DNA reads as TGTGCCAGCCACGTTTCGCAGGGGATTGATGAGCAGTTCTTC. This codes for CASHVSQGIDEQFF. The V call is TRBV21-1, the J call TRBJ2-1; the table calls TRBD1, which could not be checked here. TRBV21-1 is recorded as a pseudogene. This CDR3 is 14 amino acids long.

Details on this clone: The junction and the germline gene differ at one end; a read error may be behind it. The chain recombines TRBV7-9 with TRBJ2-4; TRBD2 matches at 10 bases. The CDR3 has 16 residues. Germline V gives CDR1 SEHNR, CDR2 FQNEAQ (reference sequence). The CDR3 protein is CASSLSGLAHKDIQYF. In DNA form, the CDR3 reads TGTGCCAGCAGCTTATCGGGACTAGCGCACAAAGACATTCAGTACTTC.

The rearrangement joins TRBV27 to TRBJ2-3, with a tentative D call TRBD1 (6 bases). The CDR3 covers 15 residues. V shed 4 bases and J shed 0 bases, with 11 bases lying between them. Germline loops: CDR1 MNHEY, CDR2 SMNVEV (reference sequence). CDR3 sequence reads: CASSSHRASTDTQYF. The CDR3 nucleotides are TGTGCCAGCAGTTCCCACAGGGCTAGCACAGATACGCAGTATTTT.